This T cell receptor (beta chain) was sequenced for a study of blood T cells in healthy people across ages. With a J-beta primer mix and a sample-barcoded 5' primer, a second PCR ran about 7 to 12 cycles. TCRdb recomputed calls from the 5' RACE reads with MiXCR, one row per CDR3 protein. The table shows over 550,000 distinct CDR3 sequences, with about 28% occurring only once. The V segment lost 2 bases and the J segment 7 bases; nucleotides outside the gene matches: 3. The CDR3 runs 15 residues. Germline assignment: CDR1 DFQATT and CDR2 SNEGSKA (reference sequence). The sequenced material came from blood. J is TRBJ2-1 and V is TRBV20-1, with TRBD2 matching 15 bases. The sequence came from an elderly woman in good health. The CDR3 DNA reads TGCAGTGCTAGATGGACTAGCGGGGGGGTAAATGAGCAGTTCTTC. Its protein product is CSARWTSGGVNEQFF.